This is a list of T cell receptor beta chains from one sample in a study of graft-versus-host responses after intestinal transplantation. Assay used: immunoSEQ multiplex PCR; TCRdb lists only in-frame clones, some missing. The profile shows tens of thousands of clones, around 83% of them singletons. Sequencing used PBMCs, obtained 1070 days after transplant. Source of these receptors: a human patient who received an intestinal transplant, so some T cells may come from the graft donor. Both conserved end residues are part of each CDR3. A D gene is named only where the DNA matches it firmly. Only part of the rows carry a size: once, few, many, or a class if the clone is expanded.

d_call	v_call	j_call	clone_size	cdr3_aa	cdr3_nt
TRBD1	TRBV2	TRBJ2-7	once	CASRKDRGQVEQYF	TGTGCCAGCAGAAAGGACAGGGGGCAAGTCGAGCAGTACTTC
TRBD1	TRBV29-1	TRBJ1-1	NA	CSVTGQMNTEAFF	TGCAGCGTAACGGGACAGATGAACACTGAAGCTTTCTTT
NA	TRBV7-9	TRBJ2-3	NA	CASSFGGTDTQYF	TGTGCCAGCAGCTTTGGGGGGACAGATACGCAGTATTTT
TRBD2	TRBV19	TRBJ2-1	NA	CATTGLAGVEQFF	TGTGCCACGACGGGACTAGCGGGAGTAGAGCAGTTCTTC
NA	TRBV12-5	TRBJ2-3	NA	CASGLARADTQYF	TGTGCTAGTGGTTTGGCCCGGGCGGATACGCAGTATTTT
NA	TRBV11-2	TRBJ1-1	NA	CASSLKPNTEAFF	TGTGCCAGCAGCTTAAAACCGAACACTGAAGCTTTCTTT
TRBD1	TRBV19	TRBJ1-1	NA	CASRLGQVSLNTEAFF	TGTGCCAGTAGACTCGGACAGGTTTCGTTGAACACTGAAGCTTTCTTT
NA	TRBV30	TRBJ2-2	once	CAWTGAWTGELFF	TGTGCCTGGACGGGGGCGTGGACCGGGGAGCTGTTTTTT
TRBD1	TRBV2	TRBJ1-6	NA	CASSLVPGQGAGSPLHF	TGTGCCAGCAGTCTGGTCCCGGGACAGGGGGCAGGTTCACCCCTCCACTTT
NA	TRBV25-1	TRBJ2-2	once	CATSPRGSGGELFF	TGTGCCACTTCCCCCCGGGGGTCCGGCGGGGAGCTGTTTTTT
NA	TRBV6-6	TRBJ2-1	NA	CATKDWGAYNEQFF	TGTGCCACCAAAGATTGGGGGGCGTACAATGAGCAGTTCTTC
NA	TRBV5-6	TRBJ1-5	NA	CASSLTPNQPQHF	TGTGCCAGCAGCTTGACACCTAATCAGCCCCAGCATTTT
TRBD2	TRBV5-1	TRBJ2-2	NA	CASSYAGDANTGELFF	TGCGCCAGCAGCTATGCGGGGGACGCAAACACCGGGGAGCTGTTTTTT
TRBD1	TRBV19	TRBJ2-6	NA	CASSIARGQGAPGANVLTF	TGTGCCAGTAGTATCGCCCGGGGACAGGGGGCGCCTGGGGCCAACGTCCTGACTTTC
TRBD2	TRBV9	TRBJ2-5	NA	CASSVAGLAAQETQYF	TGTGCCAGCAGCGTAGCGGGACTAGCGGCTCAAGAGACCCAGTACTTC
TRBD1	TRBV7-2	TRBJ2-7	few	CASSQNNNRGEQYF	TGTGCCAGCAGCCAAAACAACAACAGGGGTGAGCAGTACTTC
TRBD1	TRBV5-1	TRBJ2-3	NA	CASGTGQDTQYF	TGCGCCAGCGGGACAGGCCAAGATACGCAGTATTTT
NA	TRBV19	TRBJ2-3	NA	CASRDLGNTDTQYF	TGTGCCAGTAGGGACCTTGGGAACACAGATACGCAGTATTTT
NA	TRBV6-1	TRBJ1-2	NA	CASSERVQVPHGYTF	TGTGCCAGCAGTGAACGGGTCCAGGTGCCCCATGGCTACACCTTC
NA	TRBV7-3	TRBJ2-7	NA	CASSLRPGADYEQYF	TGTGCCAGCAGCTTAAGACCCGGGGCCGACTACGAGCAGTACTTC
NA	TRBV19	TRBJ1-6	NA	CASSTRLGPLHF	TGTGCCAGTAGTACCAGGCTCGGCCCCCTCCACTTT
NA	TRBV7-3	TRBJ1-5	NA	CASSLRSRRLNQPQHF	TGTGCCAGCAGCTTAAGGTCCCGCAGGCTCAATCAGCCCCAGCATTTT
TRBD2	TRBV29-1	TRBJ2-1	NA	CSARVGRGGREQFF	TGCAGCGCCCGGGTAGGGCGGGGGGGCCGTGAGCAGTTCTTC
NA	TRBV28	TRBJ2-5	NA	CASSRTGFRETQYF	TGTGCCAGCAGCCGCACAGGGTTTCGAGAGACCCAGTACTTC
NA	TRBV5-6	TRBJ2-3	NA	CASRSGPRFTDTQYF	TGTGCCAGCAGGAGCGGGCCTCGATTCACAGATACGCAGTATTTT
NA	TRBV19	TRBJ1-5	once	CASSLRDQPQHF	TGTGCCAGTTCACTCAGAGATCAGCCCCAGCATTTT
NA	TRBV28	TRBJ1-5	NA	CASSSRDRRTQHF	TGTGCCAGCAGTTCCCGAGACAGGAGGACCCAGCATTTT
NA	TRBV7-2	TRBJ2-5	NA	CASSEALWPRETQYF	TGTGCCAGCAGCGAAGCCCTATGGCCTCGAGAGACCCAGTACTTC
TRBD2	TRBV7-9	TRBJ2-1	NA	CASRREGTSLYNEQFF	TGTGCCAGCAGGAGGGAGGGGACTAGCCTATACAATGAGCAGTTCTTC
NA	TRBV6-5	TRBJ1-5	NA	CASSPTGTGQPQHF	TGTGCCAGCAGTCCGACGGGGACTGGGCAGCCCCAGCATTTT
NA	TRBV6-5	TRBJ1-3	NA	CASSYSTATGNTIYF	TGTGCCAGCAGTTACTCGACAGCTACTGGAAACACCATATATTTT
NA	TRBV6-6	TRBJ2-2	NA	CASSYSIALTTGELFF	TGTGCCAGCAGTTACTCGATAGCGCTGACCACCGGGGAGCTGTTTTTT
NA	TRBV7-8	TRBJ2-7	NA	CASGPYPHSEQYF	TGTGCCAGCGGACCCTATCCCCACAGCGAGCAGTACTTC
NA	TRBV5-1	TRBJ1-2	NA	CASSASLYGYTF	TGCGCCAGCAGCGCCAGCTTATATGGCTACACCTTC
NA	TRBV6-7	TRBJ2-1	few	CASSYPYNEQFF	TGTGCCAGCAGTTACCCGTACAATGAGCAGTTCTTC
TRBD2	TRBV27	TRBJ2-3	NA	CASSLFAGVADTQYF	TGTGCCAGCAGTTTATTTGCGGGAGTAGCAGATACGCAGTATTTT
NA	TRBV7-2	TRBJ1-6	NA	CASSRSGEGSPLHF	TGTGCCAGCTCAAGATCAGGGGAGGGTTCACCCCTCCACTTT
NA	TRBV18	TRBJ2-3	NA	CASSPPPRPTSTDTQYF	TGTGCCAGCTCACCACCGCCTAGACCAACTAGCACAGATACGCAGTATTTT
NA	TRBV18	TRBJ2-3	NA	CASSRSSHTDTQYF	TGTGCCAGCTCACGGAGCAGCCACACAGATACGCAGTATTTT
NA	TRBV28	TRBJ2-7	NA	CASSLNPAVYEQYF	TGTGCCAGCAGTTTAAACCCAGCGGTCTACGAGCAGTACTTC
TRBD2	TRBV10-3	TRBJ2-1	NA	CAISWTSGGNEQFF	TGTGCCATCAGCTGGACTAGCGGTGGGAATGAGCAGTTCTTC
TRBD1	TRBV28	TRBJ2-7	few	CASSLGQGSYEQYF	TGTGCCAGCAGTCTCGGACAGGGCTCCTACGAGCAGTACTTC
NA	TRBV18	TRBJ2-5	NA	CASSPRDTQETQYF	TGTGCCAGCTCACCCCGGGACACGCAAGAGACCCAGTACTTC
NA	TRBV4-1	TRBJ2-3	once	CASSQDRSSTDTQYF	TGCGCCAGCAGCCAAGATCGTTCGAGCACAGATACGCAGTATTTT
NA	TRBV28	TRBJ2-5	NA	CASSLIPGLGAGSVAQYF	TGTGCCAGCAGTTTAATCCCGGGACTTGGGGCCGGCTCAGTGGCCCAGTACTTC
NA	TRBV5-1	TRBJ2-2	NA	CASSPQQGRPTGELFF	TGCGCCAGCAGCCCGCAACAGGGCCGGCCCACCGGGGAGCTGTTTTTT
NA	TRBV28	TRBJ1-2	NA	CASRPTGTGFYGYTF	TGTGCCAGCAGACCCACAGGGACGGGATTCTATGGCTACACCTTC
NA	TRBV21-1	TRBJ1-1	NA	CASSKATTRNTEAFF	TGTGCCAGCAGCAAAGCGACGACGAGGAACACTGAAGCTTTCTTT
NA	TRBV5-1	TRBJ1-1	NA	CASSLSGLNTEAFF	TGCGCCAGCAGCTTGTCAGGATTGAACACTGAAGCTTTCTTT